This is a list of T cell receptor beta chains from one sample in a study of cytomegalovirus exposure and HLA in healthy donors. TCRdb keeps only in-frame clones here, not all; method: immunoSEQ multiplex PCR. The sample lists roughly 90,000 clones; approximately 90% were seen once. Sequencing was carried out using PBMCs. The origin of the receptors is a man aged 18 to 29 in good health and CMV-seronegative. CDR3s include the opening cysteine and the closing phenylalanine or tryptophan. Each record gives: J gene, clone size, D gene, V gene, CDR3 length, CDR3 DNA, CDR3 protein. D genes are given only for firm matches. Clone size is stated in some rows and not others, as once, few, many or a class when expanded.

j_call: TRBJ2-1
clone_size: NA
d_call: TRBD2
v_call: TRBV6-6
cdr3_length: 16
cdr3_nt: TGTGCCAGCAGTTACCCAGGACTAGCGGGGGGACCTGAGCAGTTCTTC
cdr3_aa: CASSYPGLAGGPEQFF

j_call: TRBJ2-7
clone_size: once
d_call: TRBD2
v_call: TRBV7-6
cdr3_length: 16
cdr3_nt: TGTTCCAGCAGCCCCGGAGTAGCGGGAGGTGCCTACGAGCAGTACTTC
cdr3_aa: CSSSPGVAGGAYEQYF

j_call: TRBJ1-2
clone_size: NA
d_call: TRBD1
v_call: TRBV5-6
cdr3_length: 13
cdr3_nt: TGTGCCAGCAGCCAGGACAGGGGATATGGCTACACCTTC
cdr3_aa: CASSQDRGYGYTF

j_call: TRBJ2-7
clone_size: NA
d_call: NA
v_call: TRBV12-1
cdr3_length: 12
cdr3_nt: TGTGCCAGCAGCTTAAAGAGTCACGAGCAGTACTTC
cdr3_aa: CASSLKSHEQYF

j_call: TRBJ2-3
clone_size: NA
d_call: NA
v_call: TRBV7-2
cdr3_length: 14
cdr3_nt: TGTGCCAGCAGCTCACAGGGAAACCCCGATACGCAGTATTTT
cdr3_aa: CASSSQGNPDTQYF

j_call: TRBJ2-4
clone_size: NA
d_call: NA
v_call: TRBV4-1
cdr3_length: 22
cdr3_nt: TGCGCCAGCAGGCAAGACCAGCAGCCAAGTCTTACGGGAGAGGGAGCCAAAAACATTCAGTACTTC
cdr3_aa: CASRQDQQPSLTGEGAKNIQYF

j_call: TRBJ2-1
clone_size: few
d_call: NA
v_call: TRBV10-3
cdr3_length: 16
cdr3_nt: TGTGCCATCAGTGAGTCGATTGGGCAGGGCTACAATGAGCAGTTCTTC
cdr3_aa: CAISESIGQGYNEQFF

j_call: TRBJ2-5
clone_size: NA
d_call: TRBD2
v_call: TRBV15
cdr3_length: 15
cdr3_nt: TGTGCCACCAGCCTTAGAAGACTAGCGATGGAGACCCAGTACTTC
cdr3_aa: CATSLRRLAMETQYF

j_call: TRBJ1-4
clone_size: NA
d_call: TRBD1
v_call: TRBV6-6
cdr3_length: 15
cdr3_nt: TGTGCCAGCAGGCCCGCGGGGACAGAGGGGGAAAAACTGTTTTTT
cdr3_aa: CASRPAGTEGEKLFF

j_call: TRBJ1-1
clone_size: NA
d_call: NA
v_call: TRBV5-1
cdr3_length: 15
cdr3_nt: TGCGCCAGCAGCTTGGGGCAGGGTATGGGAACTGAAGCTTTCTTT
cdr3_aa: CASSLGQGMGTEAFF

j_call: TRBJ1-5
clone_size: NA
d_call: TRBD1
v_call: TRBV2
cdr3_length: 17
cdr3_nt: TGTGCCAGCAGTTTTCGACCTTTGACAGGGAGCAATCAGCCCCAGCATTTT
cdr3_aa: CASSFRPLTGSNQPQHF

j_call: TRBJ2-7
clone_size: NA
d_call: TRBD1
v_call: TRBV5-1
cdr3_length: 15
cdr3_nt: TGCGCCAGCAGCAGTCCGGGACAGGGGTCTTGGGAGCAGTACTTC
cdr3_aa: CASSSPGQGSWEQYF

j_call: TRBJ2-7
clone_size: NA
d_call: TRBD2
v_call: TRBV9
cdr3_length: 16
cdr3_nt: TGTGCCAGCAGCGCCTATGGGACTAGCGATAGCTACGAGCAGTACTTC
cdr3_aa: CASSAYGTSDSYEQYF

j_call: TRBJ1-2
clone_size: NA
d_call: TRBD1
v_call: TRBV5-4
cdr3_length: 13
cdr3_nt: TGTGCCAGCAGTCAGACAGGGATTTATGGCTACACCTTC
cdr3_aa: CASSQTGIYGYTF

j_call: TRBJ2-7
clone_size: NA
d_call: TRBD2
v_call: TRBV28
cdr3_length: 12
cdr3_nt: TGTGCCAGCGAGGGACTAGCGGGACAGCAGTACTTC
cdr3_aa: CASEGLAGQQYF

j_call: TRBJ2-6
clone_size: NA
d_call: TRBD2
v_call: TRBV15
cdr3_length: 18
cdr3_nt: TGTGCCACCAGCAGAGGACTAGCGGGACGCTCTGGGGCCAACGTCCTGACTTTC
cdr3_aa: CATSRGLAGRSGANVLTF

j_call: TRBJ2-5
clone_size: NA
d_call: NA
v_call: TRBV4-3
cdr3_length: 13
cdr3_nt: TGCGCCAGCAGCCACGGACTTGGGGAGACCCAGTACTTC
cdr3_aa: CASSHGLGETQYF

j_call: TRBJ1-1
clone_size: NA
d_call: NA
v_call: TRBV6-5
cdr3_length: 14
cdr3_nt: TGTGCCAGCAGTTACGGGCCAGTTCCCACTGAAGCTTTCTTT
cdr3_aa: CASSYGPVPTEAFF

j_call: TRBJ2-1
clone_size: NA
d_call: TRBD2
v_call: TRBV7-2
cdr3_length: 16
cdr3_nt: TGTGCCAGCAGCTTTTGGGGGACTAGCCTCCACCGAGAGCAGTTCTTC
cdr3_aa: CASSFWGTSLHREQFF

j_call: TRBJ1-1
clone_size: NA
d_call: NA
v_call: TRBV2
cdr3_length: 13
cdr3_nt: TGTGCCAGCAGTGAAAATCAGTCGCAGCGAGCTTTCTTT
cdr3_aa: CASSENQSQRAFF

j_call: TRBJ2-1
clone_size: once
d_call: TRBD1
v_call: TRBV10-3
cdr3_length: 15
cdr3_nt: TGTGCCATCAGACGAGACAGGGGGCTTGAGGATGAGCAGTTCTTC
cdr3_aa: CAIRRDRGLEDEQFF

j_call: TRBJ2-3
clone_size: NA
d_call: NA
v_call: TRBV11-2
cdr3_length: 12
cdr3_nt: TGTGCCAGCAGCTTACCAACAGATACGCAGTATTTT
cdr3_aa: CASSLPTDTQYF

j_call: TRBJ1-5
clone_size: NA
d_call: NA
v_call: TRBV19
cdr3_length: 15
cdr3_nt: TGTGCCAGTAGTATCGCCCGGTCTGGCAATCAGCCCCAGCATTTT
cdr3_aa: CASSIARSGNQPQHF

j_call: TRBJ2-1
clone_size: NA
d_call: NA
v_call: TRBV19
cdr3_length: 16
cdr3_nt: TGTGCCAGTACTACCCTTGGCTCGCGGTTCCGTAATGAGCAGTTCTTC
cdr3_aa: CASTTLGSRFRNEQFF

j_call: TRBJ2-7
clone_size: NA
d_call: TRBD2
v_call: TRBV7-2
cdr3_length: 15
cdr3_nt: TGTGCCAGCAGCTTTAGCGGGACTAGCTTAGGCGAGCAGTACTTC
cdr3_aa: CASSFSGTSLGEQYF

j_call: TRBJ1-1
clone_size: NA
d_call: NA
v_call: TRBV7-2
cdr3_length: 13
cdr3_nt: TGTGCCAGCAGCTTAGAGGCGGGAATGAAAGCTTTCTTT
cdr3_aa: CASSLEAGMKAFF

j_call: TRBJ2-7
clone_size: NA
d_call: TRBD1
v_call: TRBV28
cdr3_length: 15
cdr3_nt: TGTGCCAGCAGATTCTCCGGGACAGGTCTGGGCGAGCAGTACTTC
cdr3_aa: CASRFSGTGLGEQYF

j_call: TRBJ1-4
clone_size: NA
d_call: NA
v_call: TRBV18
cdr3_length: 16
cdr3_nt: TGTGCCAGCTCCCCTCAGTCCCAGGGAACTAATGAAAAACTGTTTTTT
cdr3_aa: CASSPQSQGTNEKLFF

j_call: TRBJ2-5
clone_size: NA
d_call: NA
v_call: TRBV6-5
cdr3_length: 13
cdr3_nt: TGTGCCAGCAGTAGCCCGAGGGGGGAGACCCAGTACTTC
cdr3_aa: CASSSPRGETQYF

j_call: TRBJ2-7
clone_size: once
d_call: TRBD1
v_call: TRBV7-3
cdr3_length: 15
cdr3_nt: TGTGCCAGCAGCTTATCGGGACAGGGGGCCTACGAGCAGTACTTC
cdr3_aa: CASSLSGQGAYEQYF

j_call: TRBJ2-7
clone_size: few
d_call: TRBD1
v_call: TRBV25-1
cdr3_length: 15
cdr3_nt: TGTGCCAGCAGTGTGCCCGGGACAGACTCCTACGAGCAGTACTTC
cdr3_aa: CASSVPGTDSYEQYF

j_call: TRBJ1-2
clone_size: NA
d_call: NA
v_call: TRBV7-9
cdr3_length: 11
cdr3_nt: TGTTCCAGCAGATCCGGTGTAGGCTACACCTTC
cdr3_aa: CSSRSGVGYTF

j_call: TRBJ2-7
clone_size: NA
d_call: TRBD2
v_call: TRBV19
cdr3_length: 16
cdr3_nt: TGTGCCAGTAGTGGCCGGGGGAGCGGGGGAGTTTACGAGCAGTACTTC
cdr3_aa: CASSGRGSGGVYEQYF

j_call: TRBJ2-5
clone_size: once
d_call: NA
v_call: TRBV25-1
cdr3_length: 15
cdr3_nt: TGTGCCAGCAGTGACCCCAGCGGGTCAGAAGAGACCCAGTACTTC
cdr3_aa: CASSDPSGSEETQYF

j_call: TRBJ2-4
clone_size: NA
d_call: TRBD2
v_call: TRBV5-1
cdr3_length: 19
cdr3_nt: TGCGCCAGCAGCAAGCTAGCGGGAGACCGCCTGGGGGTCAAAAACATTCAGTACTTC
cdr3_aa: CASSKLAGDRLGVKNIQYF

j_call: TRBJ2-4
clone_size: NA
d_call: NA
v_call: TRBV2
cdr3_length: 14
cdr3_nt: TGTGCCAGCAGTGAAGCGCTTTGGCGGAACATTCAGTACTTC
cdr3_aa: CASSEALWRNIQYF

j_call: TRBJ2-2
clone_size: NA
d_call: NA
v_call: TRBV7-6
cdr3_length: 11
cdr3_nt: TGTGCCAGCAGCCCCCTCGGGGAGCTGTTTTTT
cdr3_aa: CASSPLGELFF

j_call: TRBJ1-1
clone_size: few
d_call: NA
v_call: TRBV9
cdr3_length: 14
cdr3_nt: TGTGCCAGCAGCGTAGGTCCAGGGGACACTGAAGCTTTCTTT
cdr3_aa: CASSVGPGDTEAFF

j_call: TRBJ1-1
clone_size: NA
d_call: NA
v_call: TRBV28
cdr3_length: 14
cdr3_nt: TGTGCCAGCAACCAAGGCGGACAGAACACTGAAGCTTTCTTT
cdr3_aa: CASNQGGQNTEAFF

j_call: TRBJ1-1
clone_size: NA
d_call: TRBD1
v_call: TRBV5-1
cdr3_length: 13
cdr3_nt: TGCGCCAGCAGTACAGGGGCGGGCACTGAAGCTTTCTTT
cdr3_aa: CASSTGAGTEAFF

j_call: TRBJ1-5
clone_size: few
d_call: TRBD1
v_call: TRBV7-9
cdr3_length: 14
cdr3_nt: TGTGCCAGCAGCTTAACAGGGGGCGGACAGCCCCAGCATTTT
cdr3_aa: CASSLTGGGQPQHF